Reported below is one T cell receptor (beta chain). This receptor's antigen is unknown. The sample holds no much larger clone one base away, and base qualities are not on file. The immunoSEQ Assay, a bias-controlled multiplex PCR, was used to amplify TCRbeta CDR3 regions from genomic DNA. In the source study's methods: Within the assay, amplification of reference gene primers was used to estimate how many nucleated cells each sample contained. To quantify the absolute abundance of each unique TCRbeta CDR3 rearrangement, sequence reads were collapsed and filtered. Productive Simpson clonality was computed per sample as the square root of Simpson's diversity index over productive rearrangements. TCRdb carries this immuneACCESS record with in-frame sequences only. Its versions omit some clonotypes, under half of them owing to an unresolved V gene in the studies checked, with the rest unexplained. The DNA was the basis for D and trimming; V, J and clone size are from that table. The sample profile shows 110,000 or so clones; approximately 76% of them were found once. The top ten constitute just under 20% of the sample.

Ends trimmed: V by 0 bases, J by 7 bases; bases unmatched to a gene: 8. CDR1 and CDR2 (MNHEY, SVGEGT) derive from the germline V gene. The CDR3 sequence holds 15 residues, the cysteine and phenylalanine included. Only the CDR3 portion is preserved as DNA: 45 bases, with reading frame beginning at the first base. Whole blood was collected in K2EDTA tubes by collaborating institutions according to the institutions' own protocols. For TCRbeta analysis, collaborators shipped samples in one of three forms: frozen whole blood, isolated PBMCs, or DNA extracted from either of those sample types. These data originate in a study of blood T cell repertoires in COVID-19 (dated by TCRdb to about 2020). Broadly, across the study: Samples covering the acute and convalescent phases of COVID-19 were provided by collaborators in the United States, Italy and Spain. Sample metadata almost always included a de-identified subject ID, COVID-19 status, age in years and sex. Where HLA class I and class II types were available, the types were taken from metadata supplied by the sample provider, not from assay-based typing. The repertoires were released in a freely available public database intended as a resource for research on the immune response to SARS-CoV-2. The dataset comprised deeply sampled blood TCRbeta repertoires from subjects exposed to, actively infected with, or recovered from COVID-19. The samples were drawn from the first 160 participants of the ongoing ImmuneRACE study and from under 1,500 subjects provided by 6 global collaborators. The prospective study material was composed of cDNA or gDNA derived from T cells, B-cell-depleted T cells, or PBMCs.

Broad study findings and their caveats: Clinical and demographic metadata were provided uncurated, with the amount varying by source and participant.

The receptor chain draws on TRBV6-2 or TRBV6-3 and TRBJ2-7, with 8 bases aligning to TRBD1. The TCR was taken from a woman between 65 and 79 years old with acute or convalescent COVID-19. Sequences were obtained from peripheral blood. DNA sequence: TGTGCCAGCAGTTACTCGGCAGGGGGCGCGGGAGAGCAGTACTTC. Its translation reads: CASSYSAGGAGEQYF.